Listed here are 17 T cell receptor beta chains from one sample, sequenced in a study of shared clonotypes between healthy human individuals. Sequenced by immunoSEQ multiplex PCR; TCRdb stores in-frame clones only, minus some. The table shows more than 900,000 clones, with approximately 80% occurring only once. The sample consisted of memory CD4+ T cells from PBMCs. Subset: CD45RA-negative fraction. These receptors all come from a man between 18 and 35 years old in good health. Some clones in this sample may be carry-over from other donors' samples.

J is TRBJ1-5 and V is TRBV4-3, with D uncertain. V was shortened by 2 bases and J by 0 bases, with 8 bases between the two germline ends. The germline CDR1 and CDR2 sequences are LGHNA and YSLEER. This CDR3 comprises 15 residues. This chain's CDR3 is CASSQRGNSNQPQHF. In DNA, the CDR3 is TGCGCCAGCAGCCAACGGGGAAATAGCAATCAGCCCCAGCATTTT.

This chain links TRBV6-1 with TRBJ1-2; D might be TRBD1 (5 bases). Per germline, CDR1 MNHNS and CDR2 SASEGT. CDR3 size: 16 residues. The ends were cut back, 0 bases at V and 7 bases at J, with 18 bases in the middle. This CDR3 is CASSEAGTAGGIGYTF. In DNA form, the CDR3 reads TGTGCCAGCAGTGAAGCGGGGACGGCCGGAGGTATTGGCTACACCTTC.

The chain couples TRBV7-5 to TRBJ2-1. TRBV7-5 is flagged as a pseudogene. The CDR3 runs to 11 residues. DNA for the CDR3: TGTGCCAGAAGCTTAAACAATGAGCAGTTCTTC. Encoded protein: CARSLNNEQFF.

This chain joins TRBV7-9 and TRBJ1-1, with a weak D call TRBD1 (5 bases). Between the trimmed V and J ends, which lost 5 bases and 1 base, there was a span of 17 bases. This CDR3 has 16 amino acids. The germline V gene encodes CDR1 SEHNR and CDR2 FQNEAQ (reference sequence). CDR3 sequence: CASSPRLTDTNTEAFF. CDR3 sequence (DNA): TGTGCCAGCAGCCCTAGGCTGACAGACACGAACACTGAAGCTTTCTTT.

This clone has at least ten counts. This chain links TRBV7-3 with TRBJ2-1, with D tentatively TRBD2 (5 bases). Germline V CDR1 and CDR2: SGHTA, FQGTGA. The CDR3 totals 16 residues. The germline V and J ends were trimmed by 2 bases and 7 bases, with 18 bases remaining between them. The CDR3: CASSLSPRSGENEQFF. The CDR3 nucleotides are TGTGCCAGCAGCTTATCACCGAGGAGCGGAGAAAATGAGCAGTTCTTC.

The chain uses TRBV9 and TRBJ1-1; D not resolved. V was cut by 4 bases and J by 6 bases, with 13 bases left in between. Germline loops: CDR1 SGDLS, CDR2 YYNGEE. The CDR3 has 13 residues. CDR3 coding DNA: TGTGCCAGCAGCTCCGTCCCTTGGGCTGAAGCTTTCTTT. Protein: CASSSVPWAEAFF.

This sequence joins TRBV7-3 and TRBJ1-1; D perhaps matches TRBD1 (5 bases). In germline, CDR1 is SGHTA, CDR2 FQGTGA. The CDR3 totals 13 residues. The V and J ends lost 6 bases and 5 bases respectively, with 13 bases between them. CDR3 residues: CASRREGSTEAFF. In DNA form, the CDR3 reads TGTGCCAGCAGACGGGAGGGGTCGACTGAAGCTTTCTTT.

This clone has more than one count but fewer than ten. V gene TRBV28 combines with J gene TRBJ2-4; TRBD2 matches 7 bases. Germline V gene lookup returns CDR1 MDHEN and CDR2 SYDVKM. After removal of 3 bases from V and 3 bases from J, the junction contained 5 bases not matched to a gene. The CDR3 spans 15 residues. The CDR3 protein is CASSFTGGGKNIQYF. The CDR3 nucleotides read TGTGCCAGCAGTTTTACGGGGGGAGGCAAAAACATTCAGTACTTC.

In nucleotides, the CDR3 is TGTGCCAGCTCACCACCGGGACTAGCGGGAGGGTACAATGAGCAGTTCTTC. It is translated as CASSPPGLAGGYNEQFF. The chain has TRBV18 and TRBJ2-1, with TRBD2 matching 16 bases. The germline CDR1 and CDR2 sequences are KGHSH and LQKENI. CDR3 size: 17 residues. The trim removed 0 bases at V and 4 bases at J, leaving 0 bases unmatched.

The CDR3 reads CASTPPGGETQYF. The CDR3 nucleotides read TGCGCCAGCACCCCGCCTGGGGGTGAGACCCAGTACTTC. J is TRBJ2-5 and V is TRBV5-1, with D perhaps assigned TRBD1 or TRBD2 (5 bases each). The CDR3 has 13 amino acids. V lost 6 bases and J lost 5, with 14 bases in between. CDR1 SGHRS and CDR2 YFSETQ come from the germline V gene.

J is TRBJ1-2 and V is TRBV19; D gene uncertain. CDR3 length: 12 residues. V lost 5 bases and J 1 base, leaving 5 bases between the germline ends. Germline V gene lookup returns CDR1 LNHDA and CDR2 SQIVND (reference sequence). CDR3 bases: TGTGCCAGTAGTGCTTTTAACTATGGCTACACCTTC. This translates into CASSAFNYGYTF.

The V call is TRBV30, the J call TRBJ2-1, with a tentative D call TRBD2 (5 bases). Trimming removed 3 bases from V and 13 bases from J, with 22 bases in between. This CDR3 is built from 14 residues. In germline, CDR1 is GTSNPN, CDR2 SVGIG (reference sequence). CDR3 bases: TGTGCCTGGAGCAGTAGGACTGGCGGCTCTAAACAGTTCTTC. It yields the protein CAWSSRTGGSKQFF.

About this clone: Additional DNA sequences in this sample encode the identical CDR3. In nucleotides, the CDR3 is TGTGCCAGCAGCCAAGGGGGCGGTGAGAACATTCAGTACTTC. Amino acids: CASSQGGGENIQYF. The V gene is TRBV4-2, the J gene TRBJ2-4; D is possibly TRBD1 (5 bases). CDR3 length equals 14 residues. The ends were cut back, 1 base at V and 7 bases at J, with 11 bases in the middle. Germline lookup yields CDR1 LGHNA and CDR2 YNFKEQ.

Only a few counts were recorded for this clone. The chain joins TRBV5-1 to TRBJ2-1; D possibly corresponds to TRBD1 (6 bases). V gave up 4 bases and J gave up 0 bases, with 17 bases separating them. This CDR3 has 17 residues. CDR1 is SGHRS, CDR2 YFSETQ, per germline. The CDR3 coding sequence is TGCGCCAGCAGCGAACCCACGACAGGCAGCTCCTACAATGAGCAGTTCTTC. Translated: CASSEPTTGSSYNEQFF.

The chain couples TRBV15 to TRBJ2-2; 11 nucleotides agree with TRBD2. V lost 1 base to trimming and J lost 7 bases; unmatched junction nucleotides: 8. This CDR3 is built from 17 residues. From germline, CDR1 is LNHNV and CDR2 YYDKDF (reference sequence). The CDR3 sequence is CATSRVTSGGWNGELFF. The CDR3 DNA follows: TGTGCCACCAGCAGAGTCACTAGCGGGGGATGGAACGGGGAGCTGTTTTTT.

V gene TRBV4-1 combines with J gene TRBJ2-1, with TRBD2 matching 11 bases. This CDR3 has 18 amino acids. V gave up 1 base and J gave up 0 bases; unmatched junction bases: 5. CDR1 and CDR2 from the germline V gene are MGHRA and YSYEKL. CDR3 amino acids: CASSQAGLAASSYNEQFF. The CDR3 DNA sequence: TGCGCCAGCAGCCAAGCGGGACTAGCGGCAAGCTCCTACAATGAGCAGTTCTTC.

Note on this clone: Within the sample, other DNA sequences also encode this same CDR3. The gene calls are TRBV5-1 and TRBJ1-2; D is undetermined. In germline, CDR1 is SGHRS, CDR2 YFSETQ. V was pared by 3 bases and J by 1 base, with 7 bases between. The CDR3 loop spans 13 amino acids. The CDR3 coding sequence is TGCGCCAGCAGCTCGACGGGTAACTATGGCTACACCTTC. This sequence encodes CASSSTGNYGYTF.